Below are 25 T cell receptor beta chains sequenced from a single sample in a study of patients and donors after allogeneic stem cell transplantation. Each CDR3 protein is one row after TCRdb ran MiXCR on the RT-PCR reads. The profile shows 70,000 to 75,000 distinct CDR3 sequences, more than 25% of them singletons. The specimen sequenced was blood, either unsorted or a sorted T cell fraction (not recorded which). All receptors derive from a human donor who was either an allogeneic HSCT recipient or a stem cell or donor lymphocyte infusion donor (not recorded which). It is not recorded whose cells these are; they may come from a transplant donor.

V gene TRBV15 combines with J gene TRBJ1-1, with a weak D call TRBD1 (5 bases). V was shortened by 1 base and J by 3 bases, with 18 bases between the two germline ends. There are 17 residues in the CDR3. Germline V gene data show CDR1 as LNHNV and CDR2 as YYDKDF (reference sequence). The CDR3: CATSRGWVGAVYTEAFF. In DNA, the CDR3 is TGTGCCACCAGCAGAGGTTGGGTAGGGGCTGTGTACACTGAAGCTTTCTTT.

This clonotype was seen a handful of times. V and J are TRBV12-3 or TRBV12-4 and TRBJ1-2; 8 bases are shared with TRBD1. This CDR3 comprises 15 residues. With 5 bases clipped from V and 4 bases from J, the junction kept 9 bases outside the gene matches. The CDR3 DNA sequence: TGTGCCAGCAGTCAAGACAGGGGAAAGACCTATGGCTACACCTTC. As protein: CASSQDRGKTYGYTF.

The chain employs TRBV27 and TRBJ2-7; 12 bases align to TRBD1. The germline V gene has CDR1 MNHEY and CDR2 SMNVEV (reference sequence). After removal of 3 bases from V and 2 bases from J, the junction contained 2 bases not matched to a gene. The CDR3 is made up of 15 amino acids. CDR3 protein: CASSFGTGGTYEQYF. DNA of the CDR3: TGTGCCAGCAGTTTTGGGACAGGGGGCACCTACGAGCAGTACTTC.

V is TRBV6-4 and J is TRBJ2-3; either TRBD1 or TRBD2 may supply D (6 bases each). CDR3 length: 16 amino acids. Germline V gene lookup returns CDR1 MRHNA and CDR2 SNTAGT. V was cut by 4 bases and J by 4 bases, with 18 bases left in between. CDR3 nucleotides: TGTGCCAGCAGTGGTGAAGGGGGGCCAACCCCAGATACGCAGTATTTT. This translates into CASSGEGGPTPDTQYF.

The chain joins TRBV7-9 to TRBJ2-7; a weak D match, TRBD1 (6 bases). Trimming took 1 base from V and 0 from J, leaving 7 bases between them. This CDR3 region has 14 residues. The germline V gene has CDR1 SEHNR and CDR2 FQNEAQ (reference sequence). The CDR3 DNA follows: TGTGCCAGCAGCTTAGGGGACATCTCCTACGAGCAGTACTTC. Translating it yields CASSLGDISYEQYF.

This clonotype was detected only a few times. The chain uses TRBV4-3 and TRBJ1-2; no clear D gene. Germline values: CDR1 LGHNA, CDR2 YSLEER. The CDR3 extends over 16 amino acids. Between the trimmed V and J ends, which lost 1 base and 2 bases, there was a span of 14 bases. The CDR3 DNA sequence: TGCGCCAGCAGCCAAGGAACAGAGCCATGGAACTATGGCTACACCTTC. It encodes CASSQGTEPWNYGYTF.

A few counts support this clonotype. The chain joins TRBV5-4 to TRBJ1-1; D is unresolved. Germline CDR1 is SGHNT and CDR2 is YYREEE (reference sequence). V lost 2 bases, J lost 3 bases, and 8 bases lay in between. The CDR3 consists of 13 residues. Here the CDR3 reads CASSFQRYTEAFF. DNA for the CDR3: TGTGCCAGCAGCTTCCAGCGATACACTGAAGCTTTCTTT.

On this clonotype itself: This could be a read error, since a much larger clone is one nucleotide away. This CDR3 is CASSTLPGQVYMNTEAFF. As DNA, the CDR3 is TGTGCCAGCAGTACATTACCGGGACAGGTCTACATGAACACTGAAGCTTTCTTT. This rearrangement joins TRBV6-6 to TRBJ1-1, with 8 bases fitting TRBD1. Germline loops: CDR1 MNHNY, CDR2 SVGAGI (reference sequence). V lost 5 bases and J lost 0; bases outside the gene matches: 14. The CDR3 loop spans 18 amino acids.

This rearrangement joins TRBV7-2 to TRBJ2-2, with a weak D call TRBD2 (5 bases). V was pared by 1 base and J by 5 bases, with 11 bases between. Germline V CDR1 and CDR2: SGHTA, FQGNSA. The CDR3 runs 15 residues. In DNA, the CDR3 is TGTGCCAGCAGCTTAGGGGCGGGTATAACCGGGGAGCTGTTTTTT. This encodes CASSLGAGITGELFF.

This clonotype was observed a handful of times. This rearrangement joins TRBV7-3 to TRBJ1-6; D is ambiguous. This CDR3 spans 13 amino acids. Germline V gene lookup returns CDR1 SGHTA and CDR2 FQGTGA. Deletions cut 6 bases from V and 7 bases from J, with 10 bases between. CDR3 DNA: TGTGCCAGCAGTCCTGGCTCCAATTCACCCCTCCACTTT. It encodes CASSPGSNSPLHF.

V gene TRBV5-6 combines with J gene TRBJ2-7; D uncertain. The germline V gene has CDR1 SGHDT and CDR2 YYEEEE. CDR3 length equals 17 residues. V was trimmed by 2 bases and J by 0 bases, leaving 18 bases between them. CDR3 in DNA: TGTGCCAGCAGCTTTAGAAACGACTGGTACAGCTCCTACGAGCAGTACTTC. Translating it yields CASSFRNDWYSSYEQYF. Together with reference TRBV5-6 and TRBJ2-7, the CDR3 gives the full variable domain: DAGVTQSPTHLIKTRGQQVTLRCSPKSGHDTVSWYQQALGQGPQFIFQYYEEEERQRGNFPDRFSGHQFPNYSSELNVNALLLGDSALYLCASSFRNDWYSSYEQYFGPGTRLTVT.

The V call is TRBV11-1, the J call TRBJ2-1; TRBD2 matches at 12 bases. The junction had 3 bases not matched to a gene; V was cut back by 5 bases and J by 4 bases. CDR1 and CDR2 from the germline V gene are SGHAT and FQDESV (reference sequence). The length of the CDR3 is 15 residues. The CDR3 nucleotides are TGTGCCAGCAGCATGACTAGCGGGAGTTACAATGAGCAGTTCTTC. The encoded protein is CASSMTSGSYNEQFF.

V usage is TRBV3-1 and J usage is TRBJ1-1; no clear D gene. This CDR3 comprises 14 residues. Trimming removed 1 base at V and 0 bases at J, with 6 bases between. Germline V gives CDR1 LGHDT, CDR2 YNNKEL (reference sequence). For the CDR3, the DNA is TGTGCCAGCAGCCAAGGGCACATGAACACTGAAGCTTTCTTT. Translation: CASSQGHMNTEAFF.

The chain carries TRBV12-5 and TRBJ2-2; D perhaps matches TRBD2 (6 bases). The germline gives CDR1 LGHNT, CDR2 FRNRAP. CDR3 size: 17 residues. Between the trimmed V and J ends, which lost 2 bases and 2 bases, there was a span of 15 bases. The CDR3: CASGLPCTSSNTGELFF. As DNA, the CDR3 is TGTGCTAGTGGTTTGCCCTGCACTAGCAGTAACACCGGGGAGCTGTTTTTT.

This clonotype has ten or more counts. V and J are TRBV6-2 or TRBV6-3 and TRBJ1-2; D perhaps matches TRBD1 (5 bases). The CDR3 is 15 residues long. Trimming left V 0 bases short and J 7 bases short, with 15 bases between. Germline V gene sequence: CDR1 MNHEY, CDR2 SVGEGT. The CDR3 sequence: CASSYSKGTATGYTF. For the CDR3, the DNA is TGTGCCAGCAGTTACTCAAAGGGGACGGCGACTGGCTACACCTTC.

In this sample, this clonotype turned up a few times. The V and J genes are TRBV6-2 or TRBV6-3 and TRBJ2-7; 10 bases are a match to TRBD2. The J segment lost 3 bases and the V segment lost 6 bases, leaving 5 bases of the junction unmatched. Germline CDR1 reads MNHEY; CDR2 reads SVGEGT. This CDR3 has 14 amino acids. DNA of the CDR3: TGTGCCAGCAGGCTAGCGGGAGCCTACTACGAGCAGTACTTC. This gives the protein CASRLAGAYYEQYF.

The V call is TRBV4-2, the J call TRBJ2-5, with TRBD2 identical over 8 bases. The CDR3 length is 15 residues. Germline values: CDR1 LGHNA, CDR2 YNFKEQ. Trimming took 2 bases from V and 5 from J; bases not matched to a gene: 7. The CDR3 spells CASSQRAGEWETQYF. DNA for the CDR3: TGTGCCAGCAGCCAAAGAGCGGGAGAATGGGAGACCCAGTACTTC.

Here the CDR3 DNA reads TGTGCCAGCAGCCAGCGTCCCAAAAGCTCCTACGAGCAGTACTTC. It specifies CASSQRPKSSYEQYF. The chain is built from TRBV4-2 and TRBJ2-7, with D uncertain. The ends were cut back, 3 bases at V and 0 bases at J, with 12 bases in the middle. The CDR3 is 15 amino acids. Germline-derived CDR1 and CDR2 are LGHNA and YNFKEQ.

The J gene is TRBJ2-1, the V gene TRBV6-2 or TRBV6-3; a possible D gene is TRBD1 (6 bases). V was trimmed by 7 bases and J by 0 bases, leaving 13 bases between them. This CDR3 comprises 15 residues. Germline values: CDR1 MNHEY, CDR2 SVGEGT. CDR3 sequence: CASTITGSSYNEQFF. The CDR3 DNA follows: TGTGCCAGCACCATTACAGGGAGCTCCTACAATGAGCAGTTCTTC.

This chain links TRBV3-1 with TRBJ2-7; unclear D gene. This CDR3 comprises 13 residues. The germline gives CDR1 LGHDT, CDR2 YNNKEL (reference sequence). Between the trimmed V and J ends, which lost 2 bases and 2 bases, there was a span of 7 bases. CDR3 amino acids: CASSQQVAYEQYF. The DNA for the CDR3 is TGTGCCAGCAGCCAACAGGTAGCCTACGAGCAGTACTTC.

The V and J genes are TRBV14 and TRBJ2-1, with 7 bases that match TRBD1. Germline V gene sequence: CDR1 SGHDN, CDR2 FVKESK. The V gene end was trimmed by 2 bases and the J gene end by 5 bases; junction bases not matched to a gene: 6. The CDR3 is 15 residues long. CDR3 nucleotide sequence: TGTGCCAGCAGCCAAATTAGGGACAGTAACAATGAGCAGTTCTTC. As protein: CASSQIRDSNNEQFF.

The chain couples TRBV5-1 to TRBJ2-3, with 14 nucleotides matching TRBD2. The CDR3 runs 16 residues. Trimming took 1 base from V and 6 from J; bases not matched to a gene: 4. Germline values: CDR1 SGHRS, CDR2 YFSETQ. CDR3 coding DNA: TGCGCCAGCAGCTTGTGGGGACTAGCGGGAGCCGATACGCAGTATTTT. Translation gives CASSLWGLAGADTQYF.

At least ten counts were recorded for this clonotype. This chain connects TRBV7-9 to TRBJ2-7; D is perhaps TRBD1 (5 bases). The CDR3 contains 15 residues. Germline assignment: CDR1 SEHNR and CDR2 FQNEAQ (reference sequence). V was clipped by 0 bases and J by 1 base, with 10 bases between them. CDR3 DNA: TGTGCCAGCAGCTTAGCCATGACAGCTTCCTACGAGCAGTACTTC. It encodes CASSLAMTASYEQYF.

In its sample, this clonotype was seen a few times. The chain uses TRBV25-1 and TRBJ1-1; 7 bases agree with TRBD1. The J segment lost 4 bases and the V segment lost 2 bases, leaving 7 bases of the junction unmatched. Germline CDR1 reads MGHDK; CDR2 reads SYGVNS. This CDR3 has 15 amino acids. The CDR3 region has the DNA TGTGCCAGCAGTGAACTTGGAGCAGGGGGCACTGAAGCTTTCTTT. Encoded protein: CASSELGAGGTEAFF.

The sample holds many counts of this clonotype. This chain uses TRBV5-8 with TRBJ1-2, with 8 bases identical to TRBD1. V dropped 0 bases and J dropped 1; count of bases not matched to a gene: 2. The germline V gene encodes CDR1 SGHTS and CDR2 YDEGEE. The CDR3 loop spans 15 amino acids. The DNA of the CDR3 is TGTGCCAGCAGCTTGGGACAGGGGATTAACTATGGCTACACCTTC. Its translation is CASSLGQGINYGYTF.